The 8 T cell receptor beta chains listed next were all sequenced from one sample in a study of CD8 T cells in ankylosing spondylitis. MiXCR was run by TCRdb on the 5' RACE reads, yielding one entry per CDR3 protein. The data hold some 92,000 distinct CDR3 sequences, with 27% observed a single time. Sample: blood, either unsorted or a sorted T cell fraction (not recorded which). These receptors were obtained from a male donor with ankylosing spondylitis or in good health (not recorded which).

The V and J genes are TRBV5-5 and TRBJ1-1, with D unresolved. This CDR3 is built from 14 residues. Trimming left V 0 bases short and J 5 bases short, with 11 bases between. The germline gives CDR1 SGHKS, CDR2 YYEKEE (reference sequence). In nucleotides, the CDR3 is TGTGCCAGCAGCTTGGGGGCCGGGTGGACTGAAGCTTTCTTT. Encoded protein: CASSLGAGWTEAFF.

This clonotype was seen a few times. This chain links TRBV2 with TRBJ2-7; D tentatively reads TRBD1 or TRBD2 (6 bases each). Trimming removed 9 bases from V and 3 bases from J, with 15 bases in between. This CDR3 has 13 residues. The germline CDR1 and CDR2 sequences are SNHLY and FYNNEI. The DNA of the CDR3 is TGTGCCAGTGCGGCGGGACATAACTACGAGCAGTACGTC. Protein product: CASAAGHNYEQYV.

The chain couples TRBV5-1 to TRBJ1-2; D unresolved. The length of the CDR3 is 13 residues. Germline lookup yields CDR1 SGHRS and CDR2 YFSETQ. Trimming took off 3 bases at V and 4 bases at J, with 10 bases between the two ends. The DNA of the CDR3 is TGCGCCAGCAGCTCGGACCCTTTCTATGGCTACACCTTC. Residues: CASSSDPFYGYTF.

This clonotype has only a few counts. The chain couples TRBV5-1 to TRBJ2-3; D is ambiguous. Germline V gene data show CDR1 as SGHRS and CDR2 as YFSETQ. This CDR3 region has 14 residues. V dropped 0 bases and J dropped 0 bases, with 5 bases sitting between them. CDR3 protein: CASSLVVSTDTQYF. The CDR3 nucleotides are TGCGCCAGCAGCTTGGTGGTCAGCACAGATACGCAGTATTTT.

The genes are TRBV18 and TRBJ2-3, with unresolved D. Germline values: CDR1 KGHSH, CDR2 LQKENI. V lost 2 bases, J lost 4 bases, and 4 bases lay in between. The CDR3 runs to 12 residues. The CDR3 protein is CASSPGSDTQYF. In DNA, the CDR3 is TGTGCCAGCTCACCAGGTTCAGATACGCAGTATTTT.

The chain combines TRBV5-1 with TRBJ1-4, with D perhaps matching TRBD1 (6 bases). The germline CDR1 and CDR2 sequences are SGHRS and YFSETQ. This CDR3 region has 16 residues. The V gene lost 4 bases and the J gene lost 4 bases, with 17 bases spanning the gap. CDR3 sequence (DNA): TGCGCCAGCAGCATGGTCACAGGGCAGTTTAATGAAAAACTGTTTTTT. Amino acid sequence: CASSMVTGQFNEKLFF.

This clonotype was counted only a few times. V usage is TRBV10-3 and J usage is TRBJ1-3; D is undetermined. CDR1 is ENHRY, CDR2 SYGVKD, per germline. Trimming pared 11 bases from V and 2 bases from J, leaving 10 bases between. This CDR3 region has 12 residues. The CDR3, as DNA: TGTGCCGACTATTGTCCTGGAAACACCATATATTTT. Protein sequence: CADYCPGNTIYF.

The gene calls are TRBV28 and TRBJ1-4, with D uncertain. Trimming removed 6 bases at V and 0 bases at J, with 14 bases between. The CDR3 runs to 16 residues. CDR1 is MDHEN, CDR2 SYDVKM, per germline. CDR3 residues: CASSPRAIATNEKLFF. The DNA for the CDR3 is TGTGCCAGCAGCCCCCGAGCCATTGCAACTAATGAAAAACTGTTTTTT.